This TCR beta chain was identified in a study of T cell repertoires in cytomegalovirus infection. Study background: An indication of both CMV infection and matching HLA type came from public TCR beta signatures.

The CDR3 covers 19 residues. The V gene's germline CDR1 is SGHNT and CDR2 YENEEA. V was trimmed by 3 bases and J by 2 bases, leaving 23 bases between them. This clonotype was observed a handful of times. Its antigen remains unidentified. TCRdb analysed the reads with MiXCR anew, one entry per CDR3 protein. This table holds some 920,000 distinct CDR3 sequences, around 31% found once. The source of this sequence is a human donor in good health (CMV status not recorded). Some clones in this sample may be carry-over from other donors' samples. V and J are TRBV11-3 and TRBJ1-5, with a possible D match to TRBD1 (5 bases). Source: cultured CD8+ T cells from PBMCs, taken from culture after CMV antigen stimulation. The CDR3 DNA reads TGTGCCAGCAGCTTTTTAGGGGTGGGAGGGCGCATCGGCAATCAGCCCCAGCATTTT. Its protein product is CASSFLGVGGRIGNQPQHF.